The 27 T cell receptor beta chains in this list originate from one sample, sequenced in a study of blood T cells in healthy people across ages. Alongside a J-beta primer mix, a sample-barcoded 5' primer served in a second PCR lasting about 7 to 12 cycles. TCRdb used MiXCR to reprocess the 5' RACE reads, holding one entry per CDR3 protein. The table shows nearly 1 million distinct CDR3 sequences, with roughly 51% occurring only once. The specimen was blood. The receptors originated from a woman aged 55-69 years in good health.

This clonotype was recorded many times. V is TRBV27 and J is TRBJ2-3; D ambiguous. The CDR3 has 11 residues. From germline, CDR1 is MNHEY and CDR2 SMNVEV (reference sequence). Trimming left V 6 bases short and J 2 bases short, with 3 bases between. CDR3 sequence: CASRYTDTQYF. CDR3 DNA sequence: TGTGCCAGCAGATACACAGATACGCAGTATTTT.

The V and J genes are TRBV5-1 and TRBJ2-3; TRBD1 aligns across 7 bases. The germline V gene has CDR1 SGHRS and CDR2 YFSETQ. J was trimmed by 5 bases and V by 2 bases; bases with no gene match: 5. CDR3 length equals 14 residues. CDR3 coding DNA: TGCGCCAGCAGCTTCGGGACAGCCGGAGATACGCAGTATTTT. Translated, it gives CASSFGTAGDTQYF.

The rearrangement joins TRBV5-1 to TRBJ2-5; D is perhaps TRBD1 (6 bases). The J call is in doubt because the DNA end fits TRBJ2-7 better. The CDR3 sequence is 15 residues long. The germline CDR1 and CDR2 sequences are SGHRS and YFSETQ. The CDR3 is CASSLGTNRAYEQYF. Written as DNA, the CDR3 is TGCGCCAGCAGCTTAGGTACCAACAGGGCCTACGAGCAGTACTTC.

This clonotype came up many times. This chain connects TRBV12-3 or TRBV12-4 to TRBJ2-7, with a weak D call TRBD1 (5 bases). The CDR3 has 13 amino acids. With 3 bases removed from V and 4 bases from J, the gap between germline ends came to 10 bases. The CDR3 DNA reads TGTGCCAGCAGTTTCTCCAGGGCGTACGAGCAGTACTTC. It specifies CASSFSRAYEQYF.

A word on this clonotype: The junction does not match germline at one end; this may be a read error. This chain joins TRBV20-1 and TRBJ2-1; 11 bases match TRBD2. This CDR3 has 15 residues. Per germline, CDR1 DFQATT and CDR2 SNEGSKA (reference sequence). The CDR3: CSARPGLAVDNGQFF. The CDR3 region has the DNA TGCAGTGCACGCCCGGGACTAGCGGTAGACAATGGGCAGTTCTTC.

The V and J genes are TRBV7-2 and TRBJ2-7; tentative D call: TRBD2 (6 bases). CDR1 is SGHTA, CDR2 FQGNSA, per germline. The V and J ends lost 4 bases and 0 bases respectively, with 10 bases between them. The CDR3 has 14 amino acids. The CDR3, as DNA: TGTGCCAGCAGCTCTACTAGCAGCTCCTACGAGCAGTACTTC. This sequence encodes CASSSTSSSYEQYF.

This clonotype was counted at least ten times. Here the CDR3 reads CAIKGGRDIDTQYF. The CDR3 DNA follows: TGTGCCATCAAGGGTGGGAGAGACATAGATACGCAGTATTTT. The chain employs TRBV10-3 and TRBJ2-3; D might be TRBD2 (5 bases). CDR1 and CDR2 (germline): ENHRY, SYGVKD. V lost 7 bases and J lost 5, with 16 bases in between. CDR3 size: 14 residues.

This clonotype has a handful of counts. The rearrangement uses TRBV2 and TRBJ2-7, with 11 bases that match TRBD2. J lost 2 bases, V lost 3 bases, and 3 bases had no gene match. This CDR3 is 15 amino acids long. CDR1 SNHLY and CDR2 FYNNEI come from the germline V gene. In nucleotides, the CDR3 is TGTGCCAGCAGTGAGGGGACTAGCGGTACCTACGAGCAGTACTTC. Encoded protein: CASSEGTSGTYEQYF.

This chain uses TRBV27 with TRBJ2-7, with 7 bases lining up with TRBD2. The germline gives CDR1 MNHEY, CDR2 SMNVEV (reference sequence). The CDR3 is 14 amino acids. Losses at the gene ends were 0 bases for V and 5 bases for J; bases not matched to a gene: 4. CDR3 amino acids: CASSLSGGWDEQYF. The DNA of the CDR3 is TGTGCCAGCAGTTTATCGGGGGGGTGGGACGAGCAGTACTTC.

The V and J genes are TRBV4-1 and TRBJ2-3; D might be TRBD1 or TRBD2, each matching 5 bases. The CDR3 sequence is 15 residues long. The germline V gene encodes CDR1 MGHRA and CDR2 YSYEKL. Trimming removed 4 bases at V and 0 bases at J, with 11 bases between. The chain's CDR3 is CASSRQRDSTDTQYF. The CDR3 nucleotides are TGCGCCAGCAGCCGGCAACGGGACAGCACAGATACGCAGTATTTT.

This chain uses TRBV30 with TRBJ2-5, with TRBD1 matching 9 bases. The CDR3 has 13 amino acids. Trimming took 2 bases from V and 5 from J; bases not matched to a gene: 3. CDR1 and CDR2 (germline): GTSNPN, SVGIG (reference sequence). The CDR3 sequence is CAWSWDRDETQYF. The CDR3 coding sequence is TGTGCCTGGAGTTGGGACAGGGATGAGACCCAGTACTTC.

The chain is built from TRBV6-2 or TRBV6-3 and TRBJ1-1; a weak D match, TRBD1 (6 bases). Germline lookup yields CDR1 MNHEY and CDR2 SVGEGT. The CDR3 runs to 14 residues. The V gene lost 5 bases and the J gene lost 1 base, with 11 bases spanning the gap. CDR3 protein: CASSPGQANTEAFF. For the CDR3, the DNA is TGTGCCAGCAGTCCGGGACAAGCGAACACTGAAGCTTTCTTT.

This clonotype occurred once. The V call is TRBV5-6, the J call TRBJ1-1; D not resolved. The V gene lost 2 bases and the J gene lost 1 base, with 15 bases spanning the gap. Germline lookup yields CDR1 SGHDT and CDR2 YYEEEE. This CDR3 has 16 amino acids. Here the CDR3 DNA reads TGTGCCAGCAGCTTTTATAGGGCCGTGAAGAACACTGAAGCTTTCTTT. It translates to CASSFYRAVKNTEAFF.

The chain links TRBV20-1 to TRBJ1-1, with D uncertain. Germline V gene sequence: CDR1 DFQATT, CDR2 SNEGSKA (reference sequence). V lost 2 bases, J lost 4 bases, and 14 bases lay in between. CDR3 size: 14 residues. The CDR3: CSARPESVGTEAFF. DNA for the CDR3: TGCAGTGCTAGACCTGAGAGTGTTGGCACTGAAGCTTTCTTT.

A few counts support this clonotype. The rearrangement uses TRBV5-1 and TRBJ2-3; maybe TRBD2 (5 bases). The CDR3 spans 17 residues. CDR1 is SGHRS, CDR2 YFSETQ, per germline. The V gene lost 4 bases and the J gene lost 1 base, with 19 bases spanning the gap. CDR3 nucleotide sequence: TGCGCCAGCAGCCAACGCTCGGGATTCTTTGGCACAGATACGCAGTATTTT. This translates into CASSQRSGFFGTDTQYF.

The V gene is TRBV4-2, the J gene TRBJ1-4; D perhaps matches TRBD1 (6 bases). The germline CDR1 and CDR2 sequences are LGHNA and YNFKEQ. This CDR3 is built from 16 residues. The germline V and J ends were trimmed by 3 bases and 7 bases, with 18 bases remaining between them. The CDR3 DNA is TGTGCCAGCAGCCATGAACCAACAGGGAACTCTGAAAAACTGTTTTTT. It translates to CASSHEPTGNSEKLFF.

This clonotype was picked up a small number of times. This chain links TRBV4-3 with TRBJ2-5; tentatively, D is TRBD1 (6 bases). V shed 8 bases and J shed 1 base, with 20 bases lying between them. CDR1 LGHNA and CDR2 YSLEER come from the germline V gene. The CDR3 is made up of 16 amino acids. The CDR3 region is CASARSGEGVQETQYF. The CDR3 DNA reads TGCGCCAGCGCTCGCTCAGGAGAGGGGGTCCAAGAGACCCAGTACTTC.

The V and J genes are TRBV28 and TRBJ2-7; no clear D. CDR3 length: 13 amino acids. The germline CDR1 and CDR2 sequences are MDHEN and SYDVKM. V lost 5 bases and J 6 bases, leaving 14 bases between the germline ends. The CDR3 region is CASSGVSPGEQYF. DNA of the CDR3: TGTGCCAGCAGTGGGGTGTCCCCGGGCGAGCAGTACTTC.

This chain links TRBV18 with TRBJ1-1; TRBD1 matches at 8 bases. Trimming removed 6 bases from V and 2 bases from J; junction bases left unmatched: 5. Germline V gene lookup returns CDR1 KGHSH and CDR2 LQKENI. This CDR3 comprises 14 residues. This chain's CDR3 is CASSLTGANTEAFF. The CDR3, as DNA: TGTGCCAGCTCCCTGACAGGGGCCAACACTGAAGCTTTCTTT. The full variable domain, its missing parts supplied by reference TRBV18 and TRBJ1-1, is NAGVMQNPRHLVRRRGQEARLRCSPMKGHSHVYWYRQLPEEGLKFMVYLQKENIIDESGMPKERFSAEFPKEGPSILRIQQVVRGDSAAYFCASSLTGANTEAFFGQGTRLTVV.

This chain joins TRBV27 and TRBJ2-3, with 10 bases that match TRBD2. The trim removed 7 bases at V and 2 bases at J, leaving 9 bases unmatched. The CDR3 totals 16 residues. Germline CDR1 is MNHEY and CDR2 is SMNVEV (reference sequence). The CDR3 loop is CASMGAGGEITDTQYF. The DNA for the CDR3 is TGTGCCAGCATGGGAGCGGGAGGGGAGATCACAGATACGCAGTATTTT.

This sequence joins TRBV20-1 and TRBJ2-1; no clear D. V dropped 2 bases and J dropped 4 bases, with 15 bases sitting between them. The CDR3 totals 15 residues. Germline V gene lookup returns CDR1 DFQATT and CDR2 SNEGSKA (reference sequence). In DNA, the CDR3 is TGCAGTGCTAGATCAATTCGAAGAACGTACAATGAGCAGTTCTTC. Protein sequence: CSARSIRRTYNEQFF.

The chain employs TRBV24-1 and TRBJ2-4; 9 nucleotides match TRBD1. Germline lookup yields CDR1 KGHDR and CDR2 SFDVKD. V lost 3 bases, J lost 4 bases, and 3 bases stayed unmatched. The CDR3 extends over 15 amino acids. The CDR3 reads CATSDGGTGKNIQYF. Written as DNA, the CDR3 is TGTGCCACCAGTGATGGCGGGACAGGGAAAAACATTCAGTACTTC.

As to this clonotype: Compared with germline, one end of the junction differs, possibly owing to a read error. The chain is built from TRBV7-2 and TRBJ2-5; no reliable D call. Gene TRBJ2-7 matches the end of the DNA better, so the J call may be wrong. The germline V gene has CDR1 SGHTA and CDR2 FQGNSA. The CDR3 has 14 amino acids. The CDR3 DNA follows: TGTGCCGGCAGCTTCTCCGGACCTCAGACCGAGCAGTACTTC. Protein product: CAGSFSGPQTEQYF.

As DNA, the CDR3 is TGTGCCAGCAGCCAAGCGTACCATCCCCAAGAGACCCAGTACTTC. It encodes CASSQAYHPQETQYF. This chain uses TRBV3-1 with TRBJ2-5; D uncertain. The CDR3 has 15 amino acids. Germline V CDR1 and CDR2: LGHDT, YNNKEL (reference sequence). The V gene lost 1 base and the J gene lost 1 base, with 10 bases spanning the gap.

This sequence joins TRBV9 and TRBJ2-7; D is possibly TRBD2 (5 bases). Looked up from germline, CDR1 is SGDLS and CDR2 is YYNGEE. V was trimmed by 0 bases and J by 5 bases, leaving 18 bases between them. The CDR3 contains 16 residues. The CDR3 spells CASSVATGSSYNEQYF. Here the CDR3 DNA reads TGTGCCAGCAGCGTAGCTACGGGGAGCTCCTACAACGAGCAGTACTTC.

The V and J genes are TRBV4-1 and TRBJ2-1; 7 nucleotides align to TRBD1. V lost 3 bases and J lost 3; bases outside the gene matches: 8. The V gene's germline CDR1 is MGHRA and CDR2 YSYEKL. The CDR3 extends over 16 amino acids. CDR3 coding DNA: TGCGCCAGCAGCCATCCCACGGGACAGATCTACAATGAGCAGTTCTTC. As protein: CASSHPTGQIYNEQFF.

This CDR3 reads CASSQDGTGHYEQYF. The CDR3 DNA is TGCGCCAGCAGCCAAGATGGGACAGGGCACTACGAGCAGTACTTC. J is TRBJ2-7 and V is TRBV4-3, with 9 bases matching TRBD1. CDR1 is LGHNA, CDR2 YSLEER, per germline. V dropped 0 bases and J dropped 3; count of bases not matched to a gene: 3. The CDR3 contains 15 residues.